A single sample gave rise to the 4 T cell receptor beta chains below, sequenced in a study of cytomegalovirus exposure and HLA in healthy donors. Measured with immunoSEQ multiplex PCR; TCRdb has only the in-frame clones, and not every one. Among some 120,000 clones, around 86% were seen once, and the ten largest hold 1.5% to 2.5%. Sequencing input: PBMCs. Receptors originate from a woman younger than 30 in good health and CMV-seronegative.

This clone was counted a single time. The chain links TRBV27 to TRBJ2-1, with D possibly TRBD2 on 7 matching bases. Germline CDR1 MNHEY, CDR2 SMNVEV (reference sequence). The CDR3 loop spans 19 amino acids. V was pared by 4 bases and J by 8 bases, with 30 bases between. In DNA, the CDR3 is TGTGCCAGCAGTTCACAGGGTGGAATCGGGACTAACGTGGTCGATGAGCAGTTCTTC. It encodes CASSSQGGIGTNVVDEQFF.

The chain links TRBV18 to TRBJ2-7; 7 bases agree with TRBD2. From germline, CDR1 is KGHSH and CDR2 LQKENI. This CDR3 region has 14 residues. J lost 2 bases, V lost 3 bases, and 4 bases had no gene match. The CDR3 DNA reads TGTGCCAGCTCACCGGGAGGGCGGCCCTACGAGCAGTACTTC. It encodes CASSPGGRPYEQYF.

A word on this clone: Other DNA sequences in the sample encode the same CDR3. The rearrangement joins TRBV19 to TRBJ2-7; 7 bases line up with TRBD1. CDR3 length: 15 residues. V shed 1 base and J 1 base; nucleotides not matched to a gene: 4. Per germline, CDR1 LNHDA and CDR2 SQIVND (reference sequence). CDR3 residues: CASSIGRGSSYEQYF. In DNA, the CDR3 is TGTGCCAGTAGTATAGGCAGGGGGAGTTCCTACGAGCAGTACTTC.

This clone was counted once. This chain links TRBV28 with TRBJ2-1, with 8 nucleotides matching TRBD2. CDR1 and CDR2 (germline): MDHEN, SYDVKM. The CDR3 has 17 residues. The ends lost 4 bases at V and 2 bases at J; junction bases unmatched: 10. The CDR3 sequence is CASSSPSIAGPYNEQFF. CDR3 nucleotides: TGTGCCAGCAGTTCCCCCTCCATAGCGGGACCCTACAATGAGCAGTTCTTC.